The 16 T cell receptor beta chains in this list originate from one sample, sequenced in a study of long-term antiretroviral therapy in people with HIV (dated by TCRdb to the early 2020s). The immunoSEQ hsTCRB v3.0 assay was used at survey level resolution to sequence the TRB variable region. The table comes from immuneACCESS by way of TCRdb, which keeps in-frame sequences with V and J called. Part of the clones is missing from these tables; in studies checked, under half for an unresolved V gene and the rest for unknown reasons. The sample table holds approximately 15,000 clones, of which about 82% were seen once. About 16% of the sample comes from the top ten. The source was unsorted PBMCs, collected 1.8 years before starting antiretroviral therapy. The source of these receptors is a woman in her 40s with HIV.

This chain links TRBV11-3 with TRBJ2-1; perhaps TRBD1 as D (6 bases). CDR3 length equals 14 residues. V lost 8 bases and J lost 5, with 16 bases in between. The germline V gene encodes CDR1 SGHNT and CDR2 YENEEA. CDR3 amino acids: CASAQGNGNNEQFF. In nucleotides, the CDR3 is TGTGCCAGCGCGCAGGGGAATGGGAACAATGAGCAGTTCTTC.

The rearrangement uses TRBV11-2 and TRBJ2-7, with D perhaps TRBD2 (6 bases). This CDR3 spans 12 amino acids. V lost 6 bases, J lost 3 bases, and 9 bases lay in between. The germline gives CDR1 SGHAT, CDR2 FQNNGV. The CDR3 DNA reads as TGTGCCAGCAGGCGTAGCGGCTACGAGCAGTACTTC. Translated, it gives CASRRSGYEQYF. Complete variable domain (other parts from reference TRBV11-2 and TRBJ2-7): EAGVAQSPRYKIIEKRQSVAFWCNPISGHATLYWYQQILGQGPKLLIQFQNNGVVDDSQLPKDRFSAERLKGVDSTLKIQPAKLEDSAVYLCASRRSGYEQYFGPGTRLTVT.

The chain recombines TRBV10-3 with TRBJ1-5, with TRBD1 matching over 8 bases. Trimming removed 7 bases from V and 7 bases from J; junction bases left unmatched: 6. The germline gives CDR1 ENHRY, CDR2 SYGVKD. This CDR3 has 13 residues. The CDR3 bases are TGTGCCATCAACACAGGGGGTGGGCAGCCCCAGCATTTT. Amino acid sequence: CAINTGGGQPQHF.

The CDR3 DNA reads TGTGCCAGCAGTGGGAGGGGTTTCACTGGAAACACCATATATTTT. Its protein product is CASSGRGFTGNTIYF. The chain employs TRBV6-1 and TRBJ1-3, with TRBD1 as a possible D gene (5 bases). In germline, CDR1 is MNHNS, CDR2 SASEGT. CDR3 size: 15 residues. Trimming left V 4 bases short and J 2 bases short, with 12 bases between.

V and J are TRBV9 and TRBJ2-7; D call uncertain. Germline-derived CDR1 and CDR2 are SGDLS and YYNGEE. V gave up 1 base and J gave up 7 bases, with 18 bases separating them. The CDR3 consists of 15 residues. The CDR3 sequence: CASSVSGSPYLEQYF. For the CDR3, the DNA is TGTGCCAGCAGCGTATCCGGAAGTCCATACTTGGAGCAGTACTTC.

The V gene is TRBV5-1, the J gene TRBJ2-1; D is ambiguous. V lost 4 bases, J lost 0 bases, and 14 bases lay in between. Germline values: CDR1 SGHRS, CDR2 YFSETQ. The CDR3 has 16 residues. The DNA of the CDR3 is TGCGCCAGCAGCCCCTCCACCCGGAACTCCTACAATGAGCAGTTCTTC. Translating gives CASSPSTRNSYNEQFF.

The CDR3 is CASSIGELTGELFF. CDR3 in DNA: TGTGCCAGTAGTATCGGTGAACTTACCGGGGAGCTGTTTTTT. This chain links TRBV19 with TRBJ2-2, with D unresolved. CDR1 and CDR2 from the germline V gene are LNHDA and SQIVND (reference sequence). The V end lost 3 bases, the J end lost 5 bases, and 10 bases lay between the germline ends. The CDR3 is 14 amino acids.

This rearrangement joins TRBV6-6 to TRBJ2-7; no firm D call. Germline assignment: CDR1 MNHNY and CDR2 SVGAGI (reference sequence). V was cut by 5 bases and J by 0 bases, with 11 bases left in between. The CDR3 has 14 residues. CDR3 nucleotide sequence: TGTGCCAGCAGTCAGGAGTCCGTCTCCTACGAGCAGTACTTC. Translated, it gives CASSQESVSYEQYF.

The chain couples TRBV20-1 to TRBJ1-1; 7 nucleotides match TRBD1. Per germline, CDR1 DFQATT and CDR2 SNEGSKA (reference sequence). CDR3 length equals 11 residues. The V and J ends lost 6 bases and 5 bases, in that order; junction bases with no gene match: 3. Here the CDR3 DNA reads TGCAGTGCGCCACAGGGGACTGAAGCTTTCTTT. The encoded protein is CSAPQGTEAFF.

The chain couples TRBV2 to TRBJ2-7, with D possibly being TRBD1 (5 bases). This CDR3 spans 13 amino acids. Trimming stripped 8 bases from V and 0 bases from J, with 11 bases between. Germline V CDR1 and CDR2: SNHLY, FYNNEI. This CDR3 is CASLEQGSYEQYF. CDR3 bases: TGTGCCAGCCTCGAGCAGGGCTCCTACGAGCAGTACTTC.

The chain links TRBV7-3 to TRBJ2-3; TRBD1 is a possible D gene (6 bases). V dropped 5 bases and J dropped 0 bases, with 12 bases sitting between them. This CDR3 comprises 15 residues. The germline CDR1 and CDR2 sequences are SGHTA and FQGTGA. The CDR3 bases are TGTGCCAGCAGCCCCCGGACAGCTAGCACAGATACGCAGTATTTT. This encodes CASSPRTASTDTQYF. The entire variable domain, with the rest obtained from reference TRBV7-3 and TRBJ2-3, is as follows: GAGVSQTPSNKVTEKGKYVELRCDPISGHTALYWYRQSLGQGPEFLIYFQGTGAADDSGLPNDRFFAVRPEGSVSTLKIQRTERGDSAVYLCASSPRTASTDTQYFGPGTRLTVL.

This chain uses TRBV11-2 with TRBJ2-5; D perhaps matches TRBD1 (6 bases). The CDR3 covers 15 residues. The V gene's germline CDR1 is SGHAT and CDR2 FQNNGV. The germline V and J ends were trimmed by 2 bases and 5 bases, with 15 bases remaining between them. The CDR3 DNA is TGTGCCAGCAGCTTACGAGGCGGACAGCCGGAGACCCAGTACTTC. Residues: CASSLRGGQPETQYF.

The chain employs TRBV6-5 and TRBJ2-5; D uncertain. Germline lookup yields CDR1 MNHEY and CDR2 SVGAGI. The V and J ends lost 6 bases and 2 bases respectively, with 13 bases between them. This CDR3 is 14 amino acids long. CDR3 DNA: TGTGCCAGCAGCTTAACAACAACACAAGAGACCCAGTACTTC. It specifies CASSLTTTQETQYF.

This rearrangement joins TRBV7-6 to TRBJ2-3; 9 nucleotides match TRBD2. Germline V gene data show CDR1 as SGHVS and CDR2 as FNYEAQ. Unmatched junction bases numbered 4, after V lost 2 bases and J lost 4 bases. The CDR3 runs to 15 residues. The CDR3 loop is CASSLNSGSPDTQYF. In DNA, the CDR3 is TGTGCCAGCAGCTTAAATAGCGGGAGCCCAGATACGCAGTATTTT.

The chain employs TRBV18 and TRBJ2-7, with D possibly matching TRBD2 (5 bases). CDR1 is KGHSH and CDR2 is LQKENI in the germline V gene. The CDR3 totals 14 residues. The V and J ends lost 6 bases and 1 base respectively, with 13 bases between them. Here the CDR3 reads CASSPFRDSYEQYF. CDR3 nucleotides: TGTGCCAGCTCGCCTTTCCGGGATTCCTACGAGCAGTACTTC.

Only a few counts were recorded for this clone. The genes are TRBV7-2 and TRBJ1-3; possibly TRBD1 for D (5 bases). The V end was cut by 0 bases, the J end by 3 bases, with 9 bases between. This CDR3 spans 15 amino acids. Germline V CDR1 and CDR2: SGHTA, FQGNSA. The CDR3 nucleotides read TGTGCCAGCAGCTTAGCAGGGGACTTTGGAAACACCATATATTTT. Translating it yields CASSLAGDFGNTIYF.